These 21 T cell receptor beta chains originate from one sample sequenced in a study of cytomegalovirus exposure and HLA in healthy donors. This PCR relied on a set of 60 Vbeta primers and 13 Jbeta primers. Measured with immunoSEQ multiplex PCR; TCRdb has only the in-frame clones, and not every one. The table records 150,000 to 200,000 clones, over 60% of them present only once. The sample taken for sequencing was PBMCs. The source of these receptors is a woman between 25 and 40 years old in good health and CMV-seronegative.

The V gene is TRBV12-5, the J gene TRBJ2-2; the D is unclear. Trimming shortened V by 1 base and J by 6 bases, and 15 bases separated the two germline ends. The V gene's germline CDR1 is LGHNT and CDR2 FRNRAP. The CDR3 totals 16 residues. The CDR3 region has the DNA TGTGCTAGTGGTTTGGGAACAAATGCCCGTCCCGGGGAGCTGTTTTTT. Its protein is CASGLGTNARPGELFF.

The sample holds one count of this clone. The rearrangement joins TRBV30 to TRBJ1-4, with 7 positions matching TRBD1. The CDR3 runs 14 residues. The germline CDR1 and CDR2 sequences are GTSNPN and SVGIG (reference sequence). V dropped 2 bases and J dropped 6; count of bases not matched to a gene: 6. The CDR3: CAWSTGTADEKLFF. In nucleotides, the CDR3 is TGTGCCTGGAGTACCGGGACAGCAGATGAAAAACTGTTTTTT.

This clone turned up a few times. The genes are TRBV29-1 and TRBJ1-5, with no clear D. Trimming pared 6 bases from V and 3 bases from J, leaving 12 bases between. The CDR3 has 13 residues. The germline gives CDR1 SQVTM, CDR2 ANQGSEA. The CDR3 coding sequence is TGCAGCGTCGCGGGGTCCGACAATCAGCCCCAGCATTTT. It translates to CSVAGSDNQPQHF.

This chain connects TRBV2 to TRBJ1-5; D perhaps matches TRBD1 (5 bases). CDR1 is SNHLY, CDR2 FYNNEI, per germline. The V gene lost 4 bases and the J gene lost 5 bases, with 9 bases spanning the gap. There are 13 residues in the CDR3. The CDR3 protein is CASSAGLDQPQHF. The CDR3 nucleotides are TGTGCCAGCAGTGCAGGGTTAGATCAGCCCCAGCATTTT.

This clone was detected only a few times. The V call is TRBV6-5, the J call TRBJ2-3; a possible D gene is TRBD2 (5 bases). Germline V gene lookup returns CDR1 MNHEY and CDR2 SVGAGI. Trimming removed 2 bases at V and 6 bases at J, with 12 bases between. The CDR3 is made up of 14 amino acids. The CDR3 bases are TGTGCCAGCAGTTACGGGAGTAGTGTGGATACGCAGTATTTT. Its protein is CASSYGSSVDTQYF.

The chain's CDR3 is CASSGLAGAYEQYF. In nucleotides, the CDR3 is TGTGCCAGCAGCGGACTAGCGGGAGCATACGAGCAGTACTTC. The rearrangement joins TRBV27 to TRBJ2-7; 13 bases agree with TRBD2. Germline assignment: CDR1 MNHEY and CDR2 SMNVEV (reference sequence). The CDR3 has 14 residues. V trimming: 6 bases; J trimming: 4 bases; junction bases outside the gene matches: 3.

This clone was seen only a few times. The chain combines TRBV27 with TRBJ2-1; 12 bases align to TRBD2. The CDR3 loop spans 16 amino acids. Germline lookup yields CDR1 MNHEY and CDR2 SMNVEV (reference sequence). V gave up 4 bases and J gave up 8 bases; unmatched junction bases: 9. Written as DNA, the CDR3 is TGTGCCAGCAGTTCTTTGACTAGCGGGAGTATCGATGAGCAGTTCTTC. The encoded protein is CASSSLTSGSIDEQFF.

This sequence joins TRBV19 and TRBJ2-2, with 7 bases aligning to TRBD1. The CDR3 is 15 residues long. V dropped 5 bases and J dropped 8; count of bases not matched to a gene: 11. Germline CDR1 reads LNHDA; CDR2 reads SQIVND (reference sequence). Written as DNA, the CDR3 is TGTGCCAGTAGTCCCGGGAAGGGGGCCTCTGGGGAGCTGTTTTTT. Protein sequence: CASSPGKGASGELFF.

The gene calls are TRBV27 and TRBJ2-2; 15 bases agree with TRBD2. V lost 5 bases and J lost 6; bases outside the gene matches: 4. Germline-derived CDR1 and CDR2 are MNHEY and SMNVEV (reference sequence). This CDR3 is 16 amino acids long. The DNA of the CDR3 is TGTGCCAGCAGTGTTGGACTAGCGGGAGGGCCCGGGGAGCTGTTTTTT. It yields the protein CASSVGLAGGPGELFF.

This chain links TRBV30 with TRBJ2-1, with D hard to call. The V end was cut by 1 base, the J end by 4 bases, with 11 bases between. Germline assignment: CDR1 GTSNPN and CDR2 SVGIG (reference sequence). The CDR3 length is 14 residues. CDR3 in amino acids: CAWSDPTDYNEQFF. The DNA of the CDR3 is TGTGCCTGGAGTGACCCTACAGATTACAATGAGCAGTTCTTC.

The chain combines TRBV2 with TRBJ1-2, with a weak D call TRBD1 (5 bases). V lost 6 bases, J lost 4 bases, and 18 bases lay in between. The germline V gene has CDR1 SNHLY and CDR2 FYNNEI. The CDR3 contains 15 residues. The CDR3 nucleotides read TGTGCCAGCAGGGGCGACAGCCAGGAGCTCTATGGCTACACCTTC. Translating gives CASRGDSQELYGYTF.

V and J are TRBV4-1 and TRBJ1-4, with 7 nucleotides matching TRBD1. Trimming cost V 1 base and J 7 bases; bases outside gene matches: 6. The CDR3 loop spans 15 amino acids. Germline CDR1 MGHRA, CDR2 YSYEKL. The CDR3 DNA is TGCGCCAGCAGCCAAGTTGGGACAGCGCGTGAAAAACTGTTTTTT. As protein: CASSQVGTAREKLFF.

This clone was counted only a few times. This chain joins TRBV19 and TRBJ2-1; D unclear. The V gene's germline CDR1 is LNHDA and CDR2 SQIVND (reference sequence). This CDR3 is 14 amino acids long. With 6 bases removed from V and 0 bases from J, the gap between germline ends came to 9 bases. CDR3 in amino acids: CASRSLSSYNEQFF. In DNA, the CDR3 is TGTGCCAGTAGATCCCTGAGCTCCTACAATGAGCAGTTCTTC.

The genes are TRBV7-2 and TRBJ2-1; no clear D. V was pared by 1 base and J by 7 bases, with 2 bases between. Germline CDR1 SGHTA, CDR2 FQGNSA. The CDR3 length is 11 residues. The CDR3 reads CASSLVNEQFF. The CDR3 coding sequence is TGTGCCAGCAGCTTAGTAAATGAGCAGTTCTTC.

V is TRBV19 and J is TRBJ2-3; D uncertain. The CDR3 has 13 amino acids. V dropped 2 bases and J dropped 6 bases, with 9 bases sitting between them. Germline V gene sequence: CDR1 LNHDA, CDR2 SQIVND (reference sequence). The CDR3: CASSISQEDTQYF. DNA of the CDR3: TGTGCCAGTAGTATATCTCAAGAGGATACGCAGTATTTT.

The chain carries TRBV5-4 and TRBJ2-3, with D hard to call. Trimming stripped 0 bases from V and 3 bases from J, with 5 bases between. This CDR3 has 13 residues. Per germline, CDR1 SGHNT and CDR2 YYREEE (reference sequence). The CDR3 DNA sequence: TGTGCCAGCAGCTTGGGAGAAACAGATACGCAGTATTTT. This translates into CASSLGETDTQYF.

The chain links TRBV9 to TRBJ1-1; TRBD1 aligns across 8 bases. The CDR3 is 14 amino acids. Germline V CDR1 and CDR2: SGDLS, YYNGEE. The trim removed 5 bases at V and 7 bases at J, leaving 10 bases unmatched. The CDR3 bases are TGTGCCAGCAGTGAGCAGGGGGCGGCTTTTGAAGCTTTCTTT. It translates to CASSEQGAAFEAFF.

This chain links TRBV18 with TRBJ2-5; D possibly corresponds to TRBD2 (5 bases). The CDR3 sequence is 15 residues long. Germline V gene data show CDR1 as KGHSH and CDR2 as LQKENI. The V and J ends lost 4 bases and 1 base respectively, with 13 bases between them. For the CDR3, the DNA is TGTGCCAGCTCACAACCCGGGGTCCTCCAAGAGACCCAGTACTTC. Translated: CASSQPGVLQETQYF.

This chain joins TRBV10-3 and TRBJ2-5; 12 nucleotides align to TRBD2. V shed 2 bases and J 4 bases; nucleotides not matched to a gene: 5. CDR3 length: 16 residues. Germline loops: CDR1 ENHRY, CDR2 SYGVKD. CDR3: CAISEGLAGFTETQYF. DNA of the CDR3: TGTGCCATCAGTGAGGGACTAGCGGGATTTACAGAGACCCAGTACTTC.

Note on this clone: Additional DNA sequences in this sample encode the identical CDR3. The CDR3 is CASSLDSNYGYTF. CDR3 in DNA: TGTGCCAGCAGCTTGGACTCTAACTATGGCTACACCTTC. The chain links TRBV5-4 to TRBJ1-2; D remains ambiguous. CDR1 and CDR2 from the germline V gene are SGHNT and YYREEE (reference sequence). This CDR3 region has 13 residues. V lost 0 bases and J lost 0, with 3 bases in between.

The chain combines TRBV2 with TRBJ2-2; TRBD1 aligns across 7 bases. The V and J ends lost 7 bases and 9 bases, in that order; junction bases with no gene match: 5. Germline CDR1 is SNHLY and CDR2 is FYNNEI. The length of the CDR3 is 12 residues. In nucleotides, the CDR3 is TGTGCCAGCAAGACAGGGTCCAGGGAGCTGTTTTTT. Residues: CASKTGSRELFF.